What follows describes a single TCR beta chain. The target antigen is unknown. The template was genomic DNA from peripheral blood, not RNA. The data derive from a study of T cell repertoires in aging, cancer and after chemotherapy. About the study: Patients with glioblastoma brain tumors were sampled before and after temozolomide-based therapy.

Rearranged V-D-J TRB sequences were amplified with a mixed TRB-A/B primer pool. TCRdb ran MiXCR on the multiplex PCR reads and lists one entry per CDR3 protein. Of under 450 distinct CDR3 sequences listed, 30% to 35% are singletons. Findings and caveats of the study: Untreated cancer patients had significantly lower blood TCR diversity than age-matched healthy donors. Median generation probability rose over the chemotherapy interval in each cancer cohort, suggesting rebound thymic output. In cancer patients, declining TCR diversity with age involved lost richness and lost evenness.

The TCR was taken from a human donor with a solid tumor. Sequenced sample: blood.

For the CDR3, the DNA is TGTGCTAGTGGTTTGGGAATCGGACAGGGCCAAGAGACCCAGTACTTC. Translated: CASGLGIGQGQETQYF. The V call is TRBV12-5, the J call TRBJ2-5; 8 bases fit TRBD1. Germline CDR1 is LGHNT and CDR2 is FRNRAP. The junction had 5 bases not matched to a gene; V was cut back by 1 base and J by 1 base. The length of the CDR3 is 16 residues.